This T cell receptor (beta chain) was obtained from a study of shared clonotypes between healthy human individuals. Deep-level assay runs were performed. TCRdb keeps only in-frame clones here, not all; method: immunoSEQ multiplex PCR. The data show 190,000 or so clones, with 66% seen just once and about 10% held by the top ten. This clone was recorded only once. The CDR3 extends over 15 amino acids. Germline V CDR1 and CDR2: SQVTM, ANQGSEA. The V end was cut by 6 bases, the J end by 0 bases, with 15 bases between. The sequenced material came from memory CD4+ T cells sorted from blood. Stated subset: CD45RA-negative fraction. The sequence was collected from a man aged 25-40 years in good health. The chain joins TRBV29-1 to TRBJ2-1; weak D call: TRBD1 (6 bases). CDR3 bases: TGCAGCGTCAGAGACTGGACAGACTCCTACAATGAGCAGTTCTTC. This encodes CSVRDWTDSYNEQFF.